This T cell receptor beta chain derives from a study of blood T cell repertoires in COVID-19. Study-wide context: Samples of COVID-19 (acute and convalescent) were obtained from the United States, Italy and Spain. T cells, B-cell-depleted T cells, or PBMCs provided the cDNA or gDNA that served as material.

Under the authors' procedure: Amplification with reference gene primers provided the estimates of nucleated cell counts. TCRdb's copy holds only in-frame clones and misses some; the assay was immunoSEQ multiplex PCR. D and trimming come from the DNA, and the V and J calls and clone size come from that table. Of 350,000 or so clones in the sample, 90% were seen once. The germline V gene encodes CDR1 MNHNY and CDR2 SVGAGI (reference sequence). J was trimmed by 1 base and V by 0 bases; bases with no gene match: 1. The CDR3 is made up of 16 amino acids. The rearrangement links TRBV6-6 to TRBJ1-5; the match to TRBD1 covers 9 bases. The sample taken for sequencing was peripheral blood. The sequence was collected from a man aged 18-30 years with active or convalescent COVID-19. CDR3 sequence (DNA): TGTGCCAGCAGTTACTCGACAGGGGGAAGCAATCAGCCCCAGCATTTT. Its protein is CASSYSTGGSNQPQHF.